The 7 T cell receptor beta chains listed next were all sequenced from one sample in a study of blood T cell repertoires in COVID-19. Profiled with immunoSEQ multiplex PCR; TCRdb holds only in-frame clones, not every one. Of about 140,000 clones listed, over 60% were seen once; the top ten hold 9%. Source material: peripheral blood. The receptor set was obtained from a woman between 50 and 59 years old with active or convalescent COVID-19.

This clone was counted between two and nine times. This rearrangement joins TRBV6-5 to TRBJ1-4; D might be TRBD1 (6 bases). CDR1 MNHEY and CDR2 SVGAGI come from the germline V gene. CDR3 size: 14 residues. Trimming removed 7 bases from V and 4 bases from J, with 13 bases in between. CDR3 loop: CASTIPQGNEKLFF. The CDR3 DNA reads as TGTGCCAGCACCATCCCACAGGGTAATGAAAAACTGTTTTTT.

The chain is built from TRBV15 and TRBJ1-4, with a tentative D call TRBD1 (5 bases). Germline CDR1 LNHNV, CDR2 YYDKDF (reference sequence). CDR3 size: 15 residues. V lost 5 bases and J 3 bases, leaving 13 bases between the germline ends. As DNA, the CDR3 is TGTGCCACCAGCCCCGTGGGGGGTGCTAATGAAAAACTGTTTTTT. Its translation: CATSPVGGANEKLFF.

The CDR3 coding sequence is TGCGCCAGCAGCTCGGGACAGGCTCATGGCTACACCTTC. Translation gives CASSSGQAHGYTF. V usage is TRBV5-1 and J usage is TRBJ1-2; TRBD1 matches at 8 bases. The germline V gene encodes CDR1 SGHRS and CDR2 YFSETQ. The length of the CDR3 is 13 residues. V lost 3 bases and J lost 6; bases outside the gene matches: 4.

The V call is TRBV10-3, the J call TRBJ2-1, with 9 positions matching TRBD1. This CDR3 comprises 15 residues. V lost 4 bases to trimming and J lost 8 bases; unmatched junction nucleotides: 9. CDR1 and CDR2 (germline): ENHRY, SYGVKD. The CDR3 protein is CAISGTGEPSDEQFF. DNA for the CDR3: TGTGCCATCAGTGGGACAGGGGAACCGAGCGATGAGCAGTTCTTC.

CDR3 in amino acids: CASSLADSADTQYF. CDR3 nucleotide sequence: TGTGCCAGCAGCTTAGCGGACTCGGCAGATACGCAGTATTTT. The chain has TRBV7-2 and TRBJ2-3, with a weak D call TRBD2 (5 bases). CDR3 size: 14 residues. The V gene lost 0 bases and the J gene lost 4 bases, with 8 bases spanning the gap. Germline loops: CDR1 SGHTA, CDR2 FQGNSA.

The rearrangement uses TRBV7-2 and TRBJ2-1, with 10 nucleotides matching TRBD1. The CDR3 has 15 residues. The ends lost 1 base at V and 9 bases at J; junction bases unmatched: 6. Germline V lookup: CDR1 SGHTA, CDR2 FQGNSA. For the CDR3, the DNA is TGTGCCAGCAGCTTAGGAGGGACAGGGGTCAGTGAGCAGTTCTTC. Translated: CASSLGGTGVSEQFF.

This rearrangement joins TRBV7-9 to TRBJ2-7, with no clear D. CDR3 length: 13 residues. Germline values: CDR1 SEHNR, CDR2 FQNEAQ (reference sequence). V was trimmed by 6 bases and J by 2 bases, leaving 11 bases between them. In DNA form, the CDR3 reads TGTGCCAGCAGAGATTCTAGTGCCTACGAGCAGTACTTC. It translates to CASRDSSAYEQYF.